The 24 T cell receptor beta chains given below trace back to one sample, sequenced in a study of cytomegalovirus exposure and HLA in healthy donors. The PCR contained 60 Vbeta and 13 Jbeta primers. Assay: immunoSEQ multiplex PCR; the TCRdb copy retains only in-frame clones and omits some. In total, the table holds around 130,000 clones. The sample was PBMCs. The receptors stem from a woman between 35 and 50 years old in good health and CMV-seronegative.

The genes are TRBV6-6 and TRBJ2-7; D is unclear. In germline, CDR1 is MNHNY, CDR2 SVGAGI (reference sequence). The CDR3 runs 11 residues. V was trimmed by 5 bases and J by 1 base, leaving 3 bases between them. CDR3 coding DNA: TGTGCCAGCAGTACTTCCTACGAGCAGTACTTC. It yields the protein CASSTSYEQYF.

V usage is TRBV6-5 and J usage is TRBJ2-6; possible D gene TRBD1, 6 bases. CDR1 is MNHEY, CDR2 SVGAGI, per germline. V gave up 6 bases and J gave up 1 base, with 10 bases separating them. The CDR3 totals 15 residues. The CDR3 sequence is CASRTTGSGANVLTF. Here the CDR3 DNA reads TGTGCCAGCAGAACGACAGGTTCTGGGGCCAACGTCCTGACTTTC.

The rearrangement joins TRBV7-2 to TRBJ2-3; 8 bases are shared with TRBD1. From germline, CDR1 is SGHTA and CDR2 FQGNSA. The CDR3 covers 14 residues. V was pared by 0 bases and J by 9 bases, with 5 bases of the junction left unmatched. The CDR3 sequence is CASSLAQTGATQYF. Here the CDR3 DNA reads TGTGCCAGCAGCTTAGCGCAGACAGGGGCGACGCAGTATTTT.

The CDR3 DNA follows: TGTGCCAGCAGCTTAGTATCAGGGGAAACCTATGGCTACACCTTC. Its translation is CASSLVSGETYGYTF. This chain connects TRBV7-2 to TRBJ1-2; a weak D match, TRBD1 (6 bases). CDR3 length: 15 amino acids. V lost 1 base to trimming and J lost 4 bases, with 13 bases between them. Germline values: CDR1 SGHTA, CDR2 FQGNSA.

The chain uses TRBV7-2 and TRBJ1-6; 7 bases align to TRBD1. The V and J ends lost 4 bases and 4 bases, in that order; junction bases with no gene match: 4. The CDR3 is 15 residues long. Germline V gene lookup returns CDR1 SGHTA and CDR2 FQGNSA. The CDR3 DNA sequence: TGTGCCAGCAGCTCGGGACAGACATATAATTCACCCCTCCACTTT. Encoded protein: CASSSGQTYNSPLHF.

The J gene is TRBJ2-3, the V gene TRBV28, with D perhaps matching TRBD1 (5 bases). From germline, CDR1 is MDHEN and CDR2 SYDVKM. This CDR3 is built from 16 residues. The germline V and J ends were trimmed by 6 bases and 0 bases, with 16 bases remaining between them. DNA for the CDR3: TGTGCCAGCAGAAGTCGGGCAGGGTCTAGCACAGATACGCAGTATTTT. Its protein is CASRSRAGSSTDTQYF. The whole variable domain, filled in from reference TRBV28 and TRBJ2-3, reads DVKVTQSSRYLVKRTGEKVFLECVQDMDHENMFWYRQDPGLGLRLIYFSYDVKMKEKGDIPEGYSVSREKKERFSLILESASTNQTSMYLCASRSRAGSSTDTQYFGPGTRLTVL.

The chain carries TRBV5-4 and TRBJ2-5; the D gene is possibly TRBD2 (6 bases). This CDR3 contains 14 residues. V gave up 0 bases and J gave up 2 bases, with 8 bases separating them. The germline gives CDR1 SGHNT, CDR2 YYREEE (reference sequence). The CDR3 DNA reads TGTGCCAGCAGCTTGGGAGGAGGGCAAGAGACCCAGTACTTC. It specifies CASSLGGGQETQYF.

The V call is TRBV19, the J call TRBJ2-3, with 10 bases that match TRBD2. Per the germline V gene, CDR1 is LNHDA and CDR2 is SQIVND (reference sequence). V trimming: 3 bases; J trimming: 7 bases; junction bases outside the gene matches: 7. This CDR3 region has 15 residues. The CDR3: CASSMTSGGANTQYF. As DNA, the CDR3 is TGTGCCAGTAGTATGACCAGCGGGGGGGCCAATACGCAGTATTTT.

The genes are TRBV7-6 and TRBJ2-4; unclear D gene. Germline V gives CDR1 SGHVS, CDR2 FNYEAQ. Trimming shortened V by 5 bases and J by 0 bases, and 14 bases separated the two germline ends. The CDR3 length is 16 residues. CDR3 coding DNA: TGTGCCAGCAGCCCTGCGGTCTCAGCAGCCAAAAACATTCAGTACTTC. Translated, it gives CASSPAVSAAKNIQYF.

The V and J genes are TRBV6-1 and TRBJ2-3; 8 bases map to TRBD1. With V trimmed by 6 bases and J by 4 bases, 3 bases remained unmatched. CDR1 and CDR2 from the germline V gene are MNHNS and SASEGT. The CDR3 runs to 13 residues. CDR3 in amino acids: CASRKTGADTQYF. CDR3 nucleotides: TGTGCCAGCAGGAAGACAGGGGCAGATACGCAGTATTTT.

The chain joins TRBV7-2 to TRBJ2-5; TRBD2 might be the D (6 bases). Trimming took off 3 bases at V and 9 bases at J, with 11 bases between the two ends. From germline, CDR1 is SGHTA and CDR2 FQGNSA. The CDR3 has 12 residues. The CDR3 spells CASSFPGGAQYF. CDR3 DNA: TGTGCCAGCAGCTTTCCTGGCGGGGCCCAGTACTTC.

The J gene is TRBJ2-7, the V gene TRBV5-1, with 9 bases lining up with TRBD1. The V gene's germline CDR1 is SGHRS and CDR2 YFSETQ. Trimming took 4 bases from V and 4 from J; bases not matched to a gene: 9. CDR3 size: 15 residues. This CDR3 is CASSPAWGQGYEQYF. CDR3 coding DNA: TGCGCCAGCAGCCCGGCGTGGGGACAGGGTTACGAGCAGTACTTC.

The V and J genes are TRBV5-1 and TRBJ1-3; 7 bases are a match to TRBD1. Germline V gene sequence: CDR1 SGHRS, CDR2 YFSETQ. Trimming removed 4 bases from V and 1 base from J; junction bases left unmatched: 5. This CDR3 comprises 15 residues. The CDR3 here is CASSPSTGSGNTIYF. The CDR3 DNA follows: TGCGCCAGCAGCCCCTCGACAGGGTCTGGAAACACCATATATTTT.

The chain carries TRBV7-9 and TRBJ2-5, with 7 bases identical to TRBD2. The DNA end is more similar to TRBJ2-7, so the J call may be wrong. The CDR3 runs to 16 residues. Germline V CDR1 and CDR2: SEHNR, FQNEAQ (reference sequence). Written as DNA, the CDR3 is TGTGCCAGCAGCTTCCCCCGGGGCGGGGGAAGCTACGAGCAGTACTTC. It translates to CASSFPRGGGSYEQYF.

This chain connects TRBV28 to TRBJ1-4; TRBD1 is a possible D gene (5 bases). This CDR3 contains 14 residues. Germline V CDR1 and CDR2: MDHEN, SYDVKM. Trimming left V 7 bases short and J 0 bases short, with 9 bases between. CDR3 DNA sequence: TGTGCCAGCATTACAGGCTCAACTAATGAAAAACTGTTTTTT. Amino acid sequence: CASITGSTNEKLFF.

This chain links TRBV7-3 with TRBJ2-5; tentative D call: TRBD2 (6 bases). Trimming shortened V by 2 bases and J by 5 bases, and 15 bases separated the two germline ends. The germline V gene has CDR1 SGHTA and CDR2 FQGTGA. This CDR3 comprises 15 residues. The CDR3 sequence: CASSLAGSLGETQYF. CDR3 DNA: TGTGCCAGCAGCTTAGCGGGGAGCCTAGGGGAGACCCAGTACTTC.

This chain uses TRBV7-2 with TRBJ1-5; 9 nucleotides line up with TRBD1. Trimming removed 3 bases from V and 0 bases from J; junction bases left unmatched: 6. Germline V gene lookup returns CDR1 SGHTA and CDR2 FQGNSA. The length of the CDR3 is 17 residues. CDR3 in amino acids: CASSLGTGWSSNQPQHF. CDR3 nucleotides: TGTGCCAGCAGCTTGGGGACAGGGTGGTCTAGCAATCAGCCCCAGCATTTT.

This chain joins TRBV6-1 and TRBJ1-3; D is unresolved. Trimming shortened V by 0 bases and J by 0 bases, and 12 bases separated the two germline ends. The CDR3 has 17 amino acids. CDR1 and CDR2 from the germline V gene are MNHNS and SASEGT. The CDR3 DNA is TGTGCCAGCAGTGAAGCTCATGGCGGAAGCTCTGGAAACACCATATATTTT. Translation: CASSEAHGGSSGNTIYF.

The genes are TRBV27 and TRBJ1-2; D not certain. Trimming removed 5 bases from V and 4 bases from J, with 14 bases in between. This CDR3 has 14 amino acids. Per the germline V gene, CDR1 is MNHEY and CDR2 is SMNVEV (reference sequence). The CDR3 nucleotides read TGTGCCAGCAGTCAGGTGGATATGGGCTATGGCTACACCTTC. It yields the protein CASSQVDMGYGYTF.

This chain links TRBV18 with TRBJ1-1; a possible D gene is TRBD1 (6 bases). V lost 3 bases and J lost 6, with 17 bases in between. CDR1 is KGHSH, CDR2 LQKENI, per germline. CDR3 length: 15 residues. CDR3 in amino acids: CASSPSSTGLPEAFF. The DNA of the CDR3 is TGTGCCAGCTCACCTTCCAGTACAGGGTTGCCTGAAGCTTTCTTT.

The chain employs TRBV5-1 and TRBJ2-2, with 10 bases fitting TRBD1. The CDR3 totals 15 residues. V trimming: 3 bases; J trimming: 7 bases; junction bases outside the gene matches: 6. The germline V gene has CDR1 SGHRS and CDR2 YFSETQ. The CDR3 spells CASSYRQGANGELFF. The CDR3 nucleotides read TGCGCCAGCAGCTATCGACAGGGGGCTAACGGGGAGCTGTTTTTT.

The chain combines TRBV4-2 with TRBJ2-1; 11 bases map to TRBD2. Looked up from germline, CDR1 is LGHNA and CDR2 is YNFKEQ. V gave up 5 bases and J gave up 8 bases; unmatched junction bases: 8. The CDR3 sequence is 15 residues long. The CDR3 DNA follows: TGTGCCAGCAGCTTGAGGACTAGCGGGTCGGATGAGCAGTTCTTC. Protein sequence: CASSLRTSGSDEQFF.

The chain joins TRBV5-4 to TRBJ1-2, with D maybe TRBD1 (5 bases). CDR3 length: 15 residues. Looked up from germline, CDR1 is SGHNT and CDR2 is YYREEE (reference sequence). Trimming shortened V by 1 base and J by 3 bases, and 13 bases separated the two germline ends. The CDR3 sequence is CASSLSPRGDYGYTF. The DNA of the CDR3 is TGTGCCAGCAGCTTGTCCCCCCGGGGGGACTATGGCTACACCTTC.

The V gene is TRBV4-3, the J gene TRBJ2-7, with 9 positions matching TRBD2. After removal of 3 bases from V and 8 bases from J, the junction contained 8 bases not matched to a gene. CDR1 is LGHNA, CDR2 YSLEER, per germline. This CDR3 is built from 14 residues. The CDR3 nucleotides read TGCGCCAGCAGCCATTTAGCGGGGGTAATCAAGCAGTACGTC. Its protein is CASSHLAGVIKQYV.